The 24 T cell receptor beta chains given below trace back to one sample, sequenced in a study of OX40 agonist ivuxolimab in advanced cancers. Using immunoSEQ multiplex PCR, the repertoire was profiled, and TCRdb retains in-frame clones only, with some absent. In the table there are around 67,000 clones, 70% to 90% of which are singletons. The sequencing here drew on CD4+ or CD8+ T cells sorted from blood, taken in a trial of the OX40 agonist ivuxolimab. These receptors were collected from an adult with an advanced solid tumor such as melanoma, head and neck, liver or kidney cancer.

This chain uses TRBV7-9 with TRBJ2-7; TRBD1 or TRBD2 may be the D gene (5 bases each). From germline, CDR1 is SEHNR and CDR2 FQNEAQ (reference sequence). The CDR3 is 13 amino acids. V lost 5 bases and J 3 bases, leaving 11 bases between the germline ends. Here the CDR3 DNA reads TGTGCCAGCAGCCCCCGGGGCGGCTACGAGCAGTACTTC. Translating it yields CASSPRGGYEQYF.

The V and J genes are TRBV6-4 and TRBJ1-6; D perhaps matches TRBD1 (5 bases). The CDR3 is made up of 15 amino acids. Trimming pared 0 bases from V and 6 bases from J, leaving 9 bases between. Germline CDR1 and CDR2: MRHNA and SNTAGT. For the CDR3, the DNA is TGTGCCAGCAGTGACTCAAGGGGCCGTAATTCACCCCTCCACTTT. Its protein is CASSDSRGRNSPLHF.

This clone was recorded once. The chain combines TRBV28 with TRBJ2-1; 13 bases match TRBD2. The CDR3 runs to 20 residues. After removal of 3 bases from V and 4 bases from J, the junction contained 15 bases not matched to a gene. Germline V gene lookup returns CDR1 MDHEN and CDR2 SYDVKM. CDR3 in DNA: TGTGCCAGCAGTTTCCCCACTAGCGGGAGGGGCAGTGGGGCTTACAATGAGCAGTTCTTC. This sequence encodes CASSFPTSGRGSGAYNEQFF.

About this clone itself: Additional DNA sequences in this sample encode the identical CDR3. CDR3 bases: TGTGCCAGCAGCTTATTGGGGCGCCAAGAGACCCAGTACTTC. The encoded protein is CASSLLGRQETQYF. V and J are TRBV7-2 and TRBJ2-5; TRBD1 is a possible D gene (5 bases). The germline V and J ends were trimmed by 2 bases and 1 base, with 8 bases remaining between them. Germline CDR1 SGHTA, CDR2 FQGNSA. The CDR3 totals 14 residues.

The chain combines TRBV15 with TRBJ1-3, with D hard to call. This CDR3 is 16 amino acids long. Germline assignment: CDR1 LNHNV and CDR2 YYDKDF (reference sequence). Deletions cut 0 bases from V and 0 bases from J, with 9 bases between. The CDR3 here is CATSRDLGFSGNTIYF. CDR3 bases: TGTGCCACCAGCAGAGATCTAGGGTTCTCTGGAAACACCATATATTTT.

V usage is TRBV9 and J usage is TRBJ2-3, with 9 positions matching TRBD2. This CDR3 is 16 amino acids long. Germline loops: CDR1 SGDLS, CDR2 YYNGEE. Unmatched junction bases numbered 10, after V lost 4 bases and J lost 4 bases. The CDR3 reads CASSPRGGGESDTQYF. The CDR3 DNA sequence: TGTGCCAGCAGCCCTCGGGGCGGGGGGGAGTCAGATACGCAGTATTTT.

The chain recombines TRBV5-6 with TRBJ2-7; D is undetermined. Trimming stripped 4 bases from V and 0 bases from J, with 17 bases between. Looked up from germline, CDR1 is SGHDT and CDR2 is YYEEEE. This CDR3 is built from 16 residues. In DNA, the CDR3 is TGTGCCAGCAGCCTCCTCCCCACGATGAGCTCCTACGAGCAGTACTTC. It yields the protein CASSLLPTMSSYEQYF.

V usage is TRBV5-1 and J usage is TRBJ2-1, with D tentatively TRBD1 or TRBD2 (5 bases each). This CDR3 region has 15 residues. Germline loops: CDR1 SGHRS, CDR2 YFSETQ. V gave up 5 bases and J gave up 3 bases, with 15 bases separating them. CDR3 protein: CASSPRGGNYNEQFF. The CDR3 nucleotides are TGCGCCAGCAGTCCTCGGGGCGGAAACTACAATGAGCAGTTCTTC.

This chain links TRBV2 with TRBJ2-7, with D possibly being TRBD1 or TRBD2 (5 bases each). V was cut by 6 bases and J by 2 bases, with 17 bases left in between. CDR1 and CDR2 from the germline V gene are SNHLY and FYNNEI. This CDR3 region has 15 residues. CDR3 DNA: TGTGCCAGCAGGCCGGGGCGGACTTATACCTACGAGCAGTACTTC. Translating gives CASRPGRTYTYEQYF.

This chain connects TRBV12-5 to TRBJ2-6; no clear D gene. Per the germline V gene, CDR1 is LGHNT and CDR2 is FRNRAP. CDR3 length: 16 residues. Trimming cost V 4 bases and J 1 base, with 11 bases left between them. The CDR3 here is CASGSSGISGANVLTF. DNA for the CDR3: TGTGCTAGTGGTTCCTCGGGCATTTCTGGGGCCAACGTCCTGACTTTC. The variable domain in full, completed from reference TRBV12-5 and TRBJ2-6, reads DARVTQTPRHKVTEMGQEVTMRCQPILGHNTVFWYRQTMMQGLELLAYFRNRAPLDDSGMPKDRFSAEMPDATLATLKIQPSEPRDSAVYFCASGSSGISGANVLTFGAGSRLTVL.

The rearrangement uses TRBV19 and TRBJ1-4; D gene unclear. The CDR3 sequence is 14 residues long. V lost 5 bases and J 4 bases, leaving 11 bases between the germline ends. From germline, CDR1 is LNHDA and CDR2 SQIVND (reference sequence). The CDR3 DNA follows: TGTGCCAGTAGTTTTCGCGGAGGTAATGAAAAACTGTTTTTT. Its protein is CASSFRGGNEKLFF.

This chain joins TRBV18 and TRBJ2-1, with 7 bases identical to TRBD2. Germline-derived CDR1 and CDR2 are KGHSH and LQKENI. The junction had 3 bases not matched to a gene; V was cut back by 3 bases and J by 1 base. The CDR3 extends over 15 amino acids. The CDR3: CASSPTGGSYNEQFF. In DNA, the CDR3 is TGTGCCAGCTCACCTACGGGGGGTTCCTACAATGAGCAGTTCTTC.

This clone showed up just once. The chain combines TRBV5-1 with TRBJ2-5; 9 bases agree with TRBD1. CDR1 SGHRS and CDR2 YFSETQ come from the germline V gene. V trimming: 4 bases; J trimming: 0 bases; junction bases outside the gene matches: 7. The length of the CDR3 is 16 residues. The CDR3 loop reads CASSPTRDRDQETQYF. In DNA, the CDR3 is TGCGCCAGCAGCCCTACCCGGGACAGGGACCAAGAGACCCAGTACTTC.

The CDR3 nucleotides read TGTGCCAGCAACCCCGGGACAGCTTCCAGACCCCTCCACTTT. Residues: CASNPGTASRPLHF. The chain couples TRBV6-1 to TRBJ1-6, with 7 bases that match TRBD1. Germline V gene data show CDR1 as MNHNS and CDR2 as SASEGT. This CDR3 region has 14 residues. The V and J ends lost 7 bases and 12 bases, in that order; junction bases with no gene match: 12.

This clone was counted a single time. The V call is TRBV7-3, the J call TRBJ1-6, with a weak D call TRBD1 (5 bases). The CDR3 length is 16 residues. Trimming shortened V by 0 bases and J by 9 bases, and 15 bases separated the two germline ends. Germline-derived CDR1 and CDR2 are SGHTA and FQGTGA. The CDR3 spells CASSLTPPGAGSPLHF. The CDR3 DNA reads TGTGCCAGCAGCTTAACCCCCCCCGGGGCTGGTTCACCCCTCCACTTT. Filled out from reference TRBV7-3 and TRBJ1-6, the complete variable domain reads GAGVSQTPSNKVTEKGKYVELRCDPISGHTALYWYRQSLGQGPEFLIYFQGTGAADDSGLPNDRFFAVRPEGSVSTLKIQRTERGDSAVYLCASSLTPPGAGSPLHFGNGTRLTVT.

The rearrangement joins TRBV4-3 to TRBJ2-1; D remains unclear. This CDR3 spans 12 amino acids. Trimming stripped 5 bases from V and 9 bases from J, with 11 bases between. The germline V gene has CDR1 LGHNA and CDR2 YSLEER. This chain's CDR3 is CASSDRVGEQFF. CDR3 sequence (DNA): TGCGCCAGCAGCGATAGAGTTGGTGAGCAGTTCTTC.

A single count supports this clone. V and J are TRBV5-1 and TRBJ2-2; possibly TRBD1 or TRBD2 for D (6 bases each). The CDR3 spans 15 residues. The V end was cut by 0 bases, the J end by 4 bases, with 10 bases between. The V gene's germline CDR1 is SGHRS and CDR2 YFSETQ. The CDR3 loop is CASSLEGGGTGELFF. The DNA of the CDR3 is TGCGCCAGCAGCTTGGAAGGGGGAGGCACCGGGGAGCTGTTTTTT.

V and J are TRBV7-2 and TRBJ2-3; D possibly corresponds to TRBD2 (5 bases). CDR1 SGHTA and CDR2 FQGNSA come from the germline V gene. Trimming shortened V by 5 bases and J by 1 base, and 10 bases separated the two germline ends. This CDR3 spans 14 amino acids. The DNA of the CDR3 is TGTGCCAGCAGCCCGGGATTCCGCACAGATACGCAGTATTTT. Protein sequence: CASSPGFRTDTQYF.

This chain connects TRBV21-1 to TRBJ1-2; TRBD1 is the table's D call and was not checked against the DNA. TRBV21-1 is designated a pseudogene. The length of the CDR3 is 14 residues. This CDR3 reads CASREPRGLVGYTF. CDR3 DNA sequence: TGTGCCAGCAGAGAACCCAGGGGGTTGGTTGGCTACACCTTC.

The chain is built from TRBV9 and TRBJ2-1; no firm D call. From germline, CDR1 is SGDLS and CDR2 YYNGEE. The CDR3 has 15 amino acids. Trimming pared 4 bases from V and 7 bases from J, leaving 18 bases between. CDR3 protein: CASSTRSSGLNEQFF. The CDR3 bases are TGTGCCAGCAGCACCAGATCCTCCGGGTTAAATGAGCAGTTCTTC.

The chain has TRBV6-1 and TRBJ1-5; D is ambiguous. This CDR3 is 15 amino acids long. V lost 1 base and J lost 0, with 7 bases in between. Germline V gene data show CDR1 as MNHNS and CDR2 as SASEGT. In DNA form, the CDR3 reads TGTGCCAGCAGTGAAGTGGCCAGTAGCAATCAGCCCCAGCATTTT. This codes for CASSEVASSNQPQHF.

The chain recombines TRBV19 with TRBJ1-5; tentatively, D is TRBD1 (5 bases). Germline V gives CDR1 LNHDA, CDR2 SQIVND (reference sequence). This CDR3 comprises 15 residues. V was cut by 8 bases and J by 2 bases, with 16 bases left in between. The CDR3 DNA reads as TGTGCCAGTGGGTCTCAGTGGGGGGGCAATCAGCCCCAGCATTTT. It encodes CASGSQWGGNQPQHF.

V and J are TRBV28 and TRBJ2-2, with D hard to call. The CDR3 spans 13 residues. Germline CDR1 is MDHEN and CDR2 is SYDVKM. V lost 5 bases, J lost 3 bases, and 7 bases lay in between. The CDR3 is CASSVGHTGELFF. CDR3 in DNA: TGTGCCAGCAGTGTCGGGCACACCGGGGAGCTGTTTTTT.

J is TRBJ1-4 and V is TRBV15, with TRBD1 matching 7 bases. From germline, CDR1 is LNHNV and CDR2 YYDKDF (reference sequence). Trimming removed 1 base from V and 7 bases from J; junction bases left unmatched: 3. This CDR3 is built from 14 residues. The CDR3 sequence is CATSRGQGGEKLFF. DNA of the CDR3: TGTGCCACCAGCAGAGGACAGGGTGGTGAAAAACTGTTTTTT.